Following are 15 T cell receptor beta chains from one sample sequenced in a study of blood T cell repertoires in COVID-19. Some clones are missing from TCRdb's copy, which holds only in-frame ones; the method was immunoSEQ multiplex PCR. Of around 300,000 clones listed, 85% to 90% are singletons. Sequenced: PBMCs or T cells enriched from blood (not recorded which). Receptors originate from a woman aged 55-70 years who had recovered from COVID-19.

The chain links TRBV6-2 or TRBV6-3 to TRBJ1-5; possible D gene TRBD1, 5 bases. The CDR3 runs 16 residues. In germline, CDR1 is MNHEY, CDR2 SVGEGT. The ends were cut back, 4 bases at V and 3 bases at J, with 16 bases in the middle. The CDR3 sequence: CASSSGRAFANQPQHF. DNA for the CDR3: TGTGCCAGCAGTTCGGGCAGGGCGTTTGCCAATCAGCCCCAGCATTTT.

V is TRBV24-1 and J is TRBJ2-1; TRBD2 matches 13 bases. CDR3 length equals 19 residues. CDR1 is KGHDR, CDR2 SFDVKD, per germline. V trimming: 3 bases; J trimming: 1 base; junction bases outside the gene matches: 8. CDR3 sequence: CATSDPSGTSGKSYNEQFF. DNA for the CDR3: TGTGCCACCAGTGATCCCTCTGGGACTAGCGGGAAGTCCTACAATGAGCAGTTCTTC.

The CDR3 spells CASSLRTSGPYNEQFF. Written as DNA, the CDR3 is TGTGCCAGCAGTTTAAGGACTAGCGGTCCCTACAATGAGCAGTTCTTC. This rearrangement joins TRBV6-4 to TRBJ2-1, with 10 bases fitting TRBD2. CDR1 and CDR2 from the germline V gene are MRHNA and SNTAGT. The CDR3 consists of 16 residues. Germline trimming cut 5 bases from V and 2 bases from J; bases unmatched to any gene: 6.

This clone was recorded only once. This chain links TRBV28 with TRBJ1-2, with D tentatively TRBD1 (5 bases). The V gene lost 5 bases and the J gene lost 6 bases, with 19 bases spanning the gap. CDR1 and CDR2 (germline): MDHEN, SYDVKM. The CDR3 is 15 residues long. The chain's CDR3 is CASSLLNRQGNGYTF. The DNA for the CDR3 is TGTGCCAGCAGTCTTCTCAACCGGCAGGGAAATGGCTACACCTTC.

The V call is TRBV5-4, the J call TRBJ2-2, with D perhaps TRBD2 (6 bases). The CDR3 length is 15 residues. V lost 0 bases, J lost 6 bases, and 12 bases lay in between. Germline CDR1 and CDR2: SGHNT and YYREEE (reference sequence). CDR3 residues: CASSLGLGTAGELFF. Written as DNA, the CDR3 is TGTGCCAGCAGCTTGGGACTAGGAACGGCCGGGGAGCTGTTTTTT.

The chain recombines TRBV10-3 with TRBJ1-1; tentatively, D is TRBD1 (5 bases). The germline V gene encodes CDR1 ENHRY and CDR2 SYGVKD. V lost 6 bases and J 3 bases, leaving 8 bases between the germline ends. The CDR3 covers 12 residues. CDR3 loop: CAIRRRDTEAFF. CDR3 coding DNA: TGTGCCATCAGACGCAGGGACACTGAAGCTTTCTTT.

This clone was counted a single time. CDR3 region: CASSSLTVNTEAFF. CDR3 nucleotides: TGTGCCAGCAGCTCCTTAACAGTTAACACTGAAGCTTTCTTT. The J gene is TRBJ1-1, the V gene TRBV7-9; D not certain. Looked up from germline, CDR1 is SEHNR and CDR2 is FQNEAQ (reference sequence). V was clipped by 4 bases and J by 2 bases, with 11 bases between them. The CDR3 is made up of 14 amino acids.

The rearrangement joins TRBV4-1 to TRBJ2-7; D remains unclear. The V end lost 0 bases, the J end lost 5 bases, and 17 bases lay between the germline ends. CDR1 is MGHRA, CDR2 YSYEKL, per germline. The CDR3 sequence is 16 residues long. DNA for the CDR3: TGCGCCAGCAGCCAAGAGAAGACGACTTACAACCACGAGCAGTACTTC. Amino acids: CASSQEKTTYNHEQYF.

The V and J genes are TRBV6-2 or TRBV6-3 and TRBJ2-1, with TRBD2 identical over 12 bases. The ends lost 2 bases at V and 0 bases at J; junction bases unmatched: 5. Germline V CDR1 and CDR2: MNHEY, SVGEGT. The CDR3 loop spans 18 amino acids. In nucleotides, the CDR3 is TGTGCCAGCAGTTACCGGCTAGCGGGAGGGAGCTCCTACAATGAGCAGTTCTTC. It yields the protein CASSYRLAGGSSYNEQFF.

This chain joins TRBV27 and TRBJ2-2, with 9 bases aligning to TRBD1. The length of the CDR3 is 15 residues. The trim removed 6 bases at V and 3 bases at J, leaving 5 bases unmatched. CDR1 MNHEY and CDR2 SMNVEV come from the germline V gene (reference sequence). The CDR3 spells CASSNRGPYTGELFF. In DNA form, the CDR3 reads TGTGCCAGCAGCAACAGGGGGCCCTACACCGGGGAGCTGTTTTTT.

This chain connects TRBV9 to TRBJ2-1, with D possibly matching TRBD1 (6 bases). V dropped 3 bases and J dropped 3 bases, with 13 bases sitting between them. CDR3 size: 15 residues. The germline V gene encodes CDR1 SGDLS and CDR2 YYNGEE. The CDR3 nucleotides are TGTGCCAGCAGCGCACAGGGACGGAACTACAATGAGCAGTTCTTC. It is translated as CASSAQGRNYNEQFF.

The chain joins TRBV30 to TRBJ1-5; possible D gene TRBD1, 6 bases. The germline V gene has CDR1 GTSNPN and CDR2 SVGIG (reference sequence). CDR3 length equals 13 residues. The V gene lost 6 bases and the J gene lost 3 bases, with 12 bases spanning the gap. CDR3 residues: CACAGDFNQPQHF. Here the CDR3 DNA reads TGTGCCTGTGCAGGGGATTTCAATCAGCCCCAGCATTTT.

The chain couples TRBV19 to TRBJ2-1, with D possibly being TRBD1 (6 bases). Trimming stripped 6 bases from V and 0 bases from J, with 9 bases between. The germline gives CDR1 LNHDA, CDR2 SQIVND (reference sequence). The CDR3 contains 14 residues. CDR3 region: CASRGQYSYNEQFF. The CDR3 DNA follows: TGTGCCAGTAGGGGACAATACTCCTACAATGAGCAGTTCTTC. The entire variable domain, with the rest obtained from reference TRBV19 and TRBJ2-1, is as follows: DGGITQSPKYLFRKEGQNVTLSCEQNLNHDAMYWYRQDPGQGLRLIYYSQIVNDFQKGDIAEGYSVSREKKESFPLTVTSAQKNPTAFYLCASRGQYSYNEQFFGPGTRLTVL.

The genes are TRBV5-4 and TRBJ2-4; D is perhaps TRBD1 (5 bases). Germline CDR1 SGHNT, CDR2 YYREEE (reference sequence). Trimming shortened V by 5 bases and J by 2 bases, and 11 bases separated the two germline ends. The CDR3 runs 14 residues. The CDR3 loop reads CASRIQGTKNIQYF. CDR3 in DNA: TGTGCCAGCAGGATTCAGGGAACCAAAAACATTCAGTACTTC.

J is TRBJ2-7 and V is TRBV28; D is possibly TRBD2 (5 bases). This CDR3 is built from 15 residues. Germline V CDR1 and CDR2: MDHEN, SYDVKM. The germline V and J ends were trimmed by 6 bases and 4 bases, with 19 bases remaining between them. The CDR3 here is CASSPGGPPAYEQYF. CDR3 nucleotide sequence: TGTGCCAGCAGCCCTGGAGGCCCTCCCGCGTACGAGCAGTACTTC.